This T cell receptor beta chain was retrieved from a study of naive CD8 T cells in extremely preterm neonates (dated 2017 in TCRdb). Looking at the study overall: TCRbeta CDR3 repertoires of sorted naive CD8+ T cells were compared across four age groups: extremely preterm neonates, term neonates, young children and adults.

The preterm samples were obtained from a handful of extremely preterm deliveries at roughly 23-27 weeks of gestation. The study left out pregnancies involving fetal demise, active maternal HSV infection or known maternal HIV infection. A FACSAria III cell sorter was used to sort live, Annexin V-negative naive CD8+ T cells (CD3+CD8+CD45RA+CCR7+). Per sample, between roughly 19,000 and 100,000 naive CD8+ T cells were obtained by sorting. Mixed venous-arterial cord blood was collected with preassembled standardized sampling kits. Cord blood stayed at room temperature and was processed within 4 hours after collection. Ficoll-Paque density gradient centrifugation was used to isolate mononuclear cells from diluted blood. Before sorting, mononuclear cells were cryopreserved in approximately 10% DMSO with around 90% FBS and kept in long-term storage at -150 degrees C. After thawing, the cells were stained with Annexin V and with antibodies against CD3, CD8, CCR7 and CD45RA. The DNeasy Blood and Tissue Kit was used to extract genomic DNA from sorted cell pellets that had been snap-frozen.

This clone showed up just a few times. The antigen it binds to is not known. Per-base quality was not reported, and no clone a single base away is much larger than it. A two-step, bias-controlled multiplex PCR was used to amplify TCRbeta CDR3 regions from genomic DNA. Primers specific for every TRBV and TRBJ gene segment were included in the multiplex PCR. TCRbeta repertoire data were generated with the immunoSEQ Assay. In the source study's methods: To merge closely related sequences, reads went through filtering and clustering using a relative-frequency ratio and a modified nearest-neighbor algorithm. The V, D and J gene assignments for CDR3 sequences were based on IMGT annotation. Template counts were corrected for PCR amplification bias and quantified by comparison with synthetic TCR CDR3 analog sequences. Only unique productive sequences, that is, in-frame CDR3 sequences lacking stop codons, were included in the analyses. The immunoSEQ Analyzer software was used to compute clonality, defined as 1 minus Pielou's evenness, and iChao1 richness. JMP was used for statistical testing, with Student's t-test or a non-parametric test applied depending on Shapiro-Wilk normality results. The table comes from immuneACCESS by way of TCRdb, which keeps in-frame sequences with V and J called. Part of the clones is missing from these tables; in studies checked, under half for an unresolved V gene and the rest for unknown reasons. V, J and clone size reflect that table, while D and trimming were determined from the DNA. The sample data list around 25,000 clones, and 88% of these were observed just once. The ten largest account for approximately 1% of the sample.

General study outcomes and caveats: Preterm CDR3s were shorter, with fewer N additions and less junctional trimming, and were closer to germline than those of older groups. Prospective longitudinal studies of preterm and term neonates were called for by the authors so that T cell development could be tracked within individuals. As limitations, the authors pointed to a small sample size and variable productive template counts among preterm samples. Preterm neonates had significantly lower iChao1 richness than all other age groups (p < 0.05) and an even clone distribution, indicating a less rich repertoire. Preterm neonates shared more CDR3 nucleotide sequences (around 2.7%) than term neonates (roughly 0.4%), young children (roughly 0.03%) and adults (0.01%).

This TCR was sampled from a boy who was born preterm. Sequencing was carried out using naive CD8+ T cells from cord blood.

The bases are TGCAGCGTTGACAGGCCGCGTTCACCCCTCCACTTT. Translated, this gives CSVDRPRSPLHF. The rearrangement combines TRBV29-1 with TRBJ1-6; confidence is insufficient to name the D gene. CDR1 and CDR2, per the germline V gene, are SQVTM and ANQGSEA. The CDR3 covers 12 residues, taking in both the cysteine and the phenylalanine. Of the read, only the CDR3 DNA is kept; its 36 bases are in frame from base 1. Trimming costs V 3 bases and J 9 bases, and their ends lie 9 bases apart.